The sequence of this T cell receptor (beta chain) was determined in a study of memory CD4+ T cells and cytomegalovirus serostatus. The J segment lost 5 bases and the V segment lost 5 bases, leaving 18 bases of the junction unmatched. Germline CDR1 reads LNHNV; CDR2 reads YYDKDF (reference sequence). The CDR3 contains 18 residues. The sort gate was single viable CD3+CD4+CD8-CD45RO+ cells for memory CD4+ T cells. Total CD4+ T cells were enriched by CD4 positive selection. The assay was immunoSEQ multiplex PCR, and TCRdb's table has in-frame clones only and misses some. The sample holds around 45,000 clones; roughly 72% are singletons and the top ten take more than 0.95%.

This clonotype was obtained from an adult in good health and CMV-seropositive. The chain uses TRBV15 and TRBJ2-5; TRBD2 aligns across 9 bases. Sequencing was performed on memory CD4+ T cells from blood. The CDR3 region is CATSPLAGREVAGETQYF. DNA for the CDR3: TGTGCCACCAGCCCCCTAGCGGGGCGTGAAGTGGCGGGGGAGACCCAGTACTTC.